These 15 T cell receptor beta chains were sequenced from one sample in a study of blood T cell repertoires in COVID-19. Some clones are missing from TCRdb's copy, which holds only in-frame ones; the method was immunoSEQ multiplex PCR. The sample includes around 300,000 clones, about 85% of them seen just once. Sequenced sample: peripheral blood. These receptors came from a human donor in a cohort sampled during active COVID-19.

The V and J genes are TRBV6-5 and TRBJ2-1; D might be TRBD1 (6 bases). Trimming took off 5 bases at V and 8 bases at J, with 16 bases between the two ends. CDR3 size: 14 residues. The germline CDR1 and CDR2 sequences are MNHEY and SVGAGI. CDR3 coding DNA: TGTGCCAGCAGTCAGGGGCAGGGATGGGATGAGCAGTTCTTC. Translated, it gives CASSQGQGWDEQFF.

The chain uses TRBV5-1 and TRBJ2-2; D may be TRBD2 (6 bases). The length of the CDR3 is 15 residues. Germline assignment: CDR1 SGHRS and CDR2 YFSETQ. V lost 6 bases and J 7 bases, leaving 19 bases between the germline ends. As DNA, the CDR3 is TGCGCCAGCAAAAGCCGGTACTACGGGGGCGGGGAGCTGTTTTTT. This encodes CASKSRYYGGGELFF.

V usage is TRBV11-2 and J usage is TRBJ2-1, with TRBD2 matching over 7 bases. Trimming took 3 bases from V and 4 from J; bases not matched to a gene: 3. Germline values: CDR1 SGHAT, CDR2 FQNNGV. The CDR3 consists of 14 residues. Here the CDR3 DNA reads TGTGCCAGCAGCTTCGGGGACTATTACAATGAGCAGTTCTTC. Its protein is CASSFGDYYNEQFF.

The chain is built from TRBV9 and TRBJ2-7, with D possibly TRBD1 on 6 matching bases. Germline lookup yields CDR1 SGDLS and CDR2 YYNGEE. This CDR3 contains 15 residues. Between the trimmed V and J ends, which lost 0 bases and 3 bases, there was a span of 13 bases. Here the CDR3 DNA reads TGTGCCAGCAGCGTAGGGACGGGACATATCTACGAGCAGTACTTC. This sequence encodes CASSVGTGHIYEQYF.

This clone was observed a single time. The gene calls are TRBV11-2 and TRBJ2-5, with TRBD1 matching 7 bases. Germline V gene lookup returns CDR1 SGHAT and CDR2 FQNNGV. This CDR3 region has 15 residues. J was trimmed by 12 bases and V by 1 base; bases with no gene match: 14. CDR3 DNA: TGTGCCAGCAGCTTAGGGGGGACCGGGACAGCTCATGAGTACTTC. Protein: CASSLGGTGTAHEYF.

This chain joins TRBV2 and TRBJ2-3; 13 bases agree with TRBD2. The germline V gene encodes CDR1 SNHLY and CDR2 FYNNEI. J lost 6 bases, V lost 7 bases, and 10 bases had no gene match. CDR3 size: 16 residues. The CDR3 reads CASISRTSGGSDTQYF. CDR3 nucleotide sequence: TGTGCCAGCATTTCCCGGACTAGCGGGGGTTCGGATACGCAGTATTTT.

The chain uses TRBV5-5 and TRBJ2-7; 9 nucleotides match TRBD2. The CDR3 has 14 amino acids. Trimming at V came to 3 bases and at J to 3 bases, leaving 4 bases not matched to a gene. Germline CDR1 SGHKS, CDR2 YYEKEE (reference sequence). The CDR3 sequence is CASSSGTSFYEQYF. Written as DNA, the CDR3 is TGTGCCAGCAGCTCCGGGACTAGCTTCTACGAGCAGTACTTC.

The rearrangement joins TRBV6-5 to TRBJ2-1; D remains ambiguous. The germline V gene encodes CDR1 MNHEY and CDR2 SVGAGI. This CDR3 comprises 14 residues. V was pared by 6 bases and J by 4 bases, with 13 bases between. This CDR3 is CASRGGGAYNEQFF. Here the CDR3 DNA reads TGTGCCAGCAGAGGTGGCGGAGCTTACAATGAGCAGTTCTTC.

This sequence joins TRBV28 and TRBJ1-3, with TRBD1 matching over 9 bases. The CDR3 spans 16 residues. V was clipped by 4 bases and J by 2 bases; unmatched bases: 6. Germline lookup yields CDR1 MDHEN and CDR2 SYDVKM. The CDR3 here is CASSSRGDRAGNTIYF. The CDR3, as DNA: TGTGCCAGCAGTTCGCGGGGGGACAGGGCTGGAAACACCATATATTTT.

There are a few counts of this clone. The chain links TRBV21-1 to TRBJ1-2; TRBD1 reflects the table's D call only, with no check against the DNA. TRBV21-1 is noted as a pseudogene. This CDR3 has 19 amino acids. CDR3 coding DNA: TGTGCCAGCAGCATATCGAAGGACAGGGCTCCTAAAAGCGGCTATGGCTACACCTTC. It specifies CASSISKDRAPKSGYGYTF.

V and J are TRBV29-1 and TRBJ1-3; a possible D gene is TRBD1 (6 bases). V was pared by 6 bases and J by 0 bases, with 9 bases between. CDR3 length: 13 residues. Germline values: CDR1 SQVTM, CDR2 ANQGSEA. CDR3 nucleotide sequence: TGCAGCGTGTGGACAGACTCTGGAAACACCATATATTTT. It is translated as CSVWTDSGNTIYF.

This rearrangement joins TRBV4-2 to TRBJ2-7, with 8 nucleotides matching TRBD1. The CDR3 sequence is 17 residues long. Germline CDR1 reads LGHNA; CDR2 reads YNFKEQ. V lost 1 base, J lost 3 bases, and 11 bases stayed unmatched. The CDR3 loop is CASSQGDRGPSNYEQYF. The CDR3 bases are TGTGCCAGCAGCCAAGGAGACAGGGGCCCCTCAAACTACGAGCAGTACTTC.

The chain employs TRBV7-8 and TRBJ1-6; tentatively, D is TRBD1 (5 bases). The CDR3 sequence is 15 residues long. V shed 2 bases and J shed 8 bases, with 13 bases lying between them. CDR1 SGHVS and CDR2 FQNEAQ come from the germline V gene. CDR3 coding DNA: TGTGCCAGCAGCTTACGGGGGAAGAGTGATTCACCCCTCCACTTT. Protein: CASSLRGKSDSPLHF. Based on the CDR3 plus reference TRBV7-8 and TRBJ1-6, the full variable domain is GAGVSQSPRYKVAKRGQDVALRCDPISGHVSLFWYQQALGQGPEFLTYFQNEAQLDKSGLPSDRFFAERPEGSVSTLKIQRTQQEDSAVYLCASSLRGKSDSPLHFGNGTRLTVT.

A word on this clone: This sample also contains other DNA sequences that code for the same CDR3. The chain has TRBV7-2 and TRBJ1-1, with D maybe TRBD1 (6 bases). Looked up from germline, CDR1 is SGHTA and CDR2 is FQGNSA. Trimming took off 2 bases at V and 3 bases at J, with 7 bases between the two ends. This CDR3 comprises 13 residues. Here the CDR3 DNA reads TGTGCCAGCAGCTTACAGGGGTACACTGAAGCTTTCTTT. Its translation: CASSLQGYTEAFF.

V and J are TRBV5-8 and TRBJ1-5; maybe TRBD1 (6 bases). V dropped 4 bases and J dropped 4 bases, with 12 bases sitting between them. This CDR3 contains 14 residues. The germline V gene has CDR1 SGHTS and CDR2 YDEGEE. Here the CDR3 reads CASSQGRGNQPQHF. CDR3 bases: TGTGCCAGCAGCCAGGGGAGGGGGAATCAGCCCCAGCATTTT.